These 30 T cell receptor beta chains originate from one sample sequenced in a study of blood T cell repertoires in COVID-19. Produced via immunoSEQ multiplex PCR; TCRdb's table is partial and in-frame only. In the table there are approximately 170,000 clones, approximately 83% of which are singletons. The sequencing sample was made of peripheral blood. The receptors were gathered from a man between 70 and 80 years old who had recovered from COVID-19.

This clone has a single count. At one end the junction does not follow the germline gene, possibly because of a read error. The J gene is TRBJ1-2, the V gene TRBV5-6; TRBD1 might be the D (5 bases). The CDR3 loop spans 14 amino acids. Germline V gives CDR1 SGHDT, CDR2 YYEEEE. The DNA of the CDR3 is TGCGCAGCAGCCCAAGGCGGGGGGAACTATGGCTACACCTTC. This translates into CAAAQGGGNYGYTF.

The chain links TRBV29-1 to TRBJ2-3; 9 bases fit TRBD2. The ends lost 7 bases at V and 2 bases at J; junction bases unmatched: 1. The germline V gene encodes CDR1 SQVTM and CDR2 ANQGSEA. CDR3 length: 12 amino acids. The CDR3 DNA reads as TGCAGCGCGGGACTAGCCACAGATACGCAGTATTTT. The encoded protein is CSAGLATDTQYF.

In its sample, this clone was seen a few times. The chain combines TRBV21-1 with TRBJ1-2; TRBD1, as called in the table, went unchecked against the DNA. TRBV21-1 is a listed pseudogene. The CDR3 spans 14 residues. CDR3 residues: CASSGTEVFYGYTF. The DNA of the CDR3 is TGTGCCAGCAGCGGGACAGAGGTGTTCTATGGCTACACCTTC.

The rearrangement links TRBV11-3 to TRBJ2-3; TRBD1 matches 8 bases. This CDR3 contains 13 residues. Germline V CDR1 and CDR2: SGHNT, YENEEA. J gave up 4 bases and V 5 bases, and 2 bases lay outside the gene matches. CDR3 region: CASSRTGSDTQYF. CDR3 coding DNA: TGTGCCAGCAGCCGGACAGGGTCAGATACGCAGTATTTT.

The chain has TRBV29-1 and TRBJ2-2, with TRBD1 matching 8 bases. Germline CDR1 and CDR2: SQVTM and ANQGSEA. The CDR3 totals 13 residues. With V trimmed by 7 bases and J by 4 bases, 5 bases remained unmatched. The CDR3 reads CSGATGGTGELFF. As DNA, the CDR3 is TGCAGCGGGGCCACAGGGGGCACCGGGGAGCTGTTTTTT.

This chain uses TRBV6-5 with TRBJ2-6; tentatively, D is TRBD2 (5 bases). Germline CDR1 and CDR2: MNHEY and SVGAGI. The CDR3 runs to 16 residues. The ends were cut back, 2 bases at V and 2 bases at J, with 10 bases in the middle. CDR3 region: CASSYTSGTGANVLTF. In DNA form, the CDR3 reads TGTGCCAGCAGTTACACCTCGGGGACTGGGGCCAACGTCCTGACTTTC.

This CDR3 reads CASSQEVLSQPQHF. DNA for the CDR3: TGTGCCAGCAGCCAAGAGGTACTAAGTCAGCCCCAGCATTTT. The chain has TRBV3-1 (or the pseudogene TRBV3-2) and TRBJ1-5; D not resolved. Germline V gene sequence: CDR1 LGHDT, CDR2 YNNKEL (reference sequence). The V gene lost 0 bases and the J gene lost 6 bases, with 9 bases spanning the gap. This CDR3 is built from 14 residues.

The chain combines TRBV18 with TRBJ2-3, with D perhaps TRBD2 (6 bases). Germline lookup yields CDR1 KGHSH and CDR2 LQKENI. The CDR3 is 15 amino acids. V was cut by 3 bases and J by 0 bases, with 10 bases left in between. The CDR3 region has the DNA TGTGCCAGCTCACCTGCGGGGCGAAGCACAGATACGCAGTATTTT. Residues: CASSPAGRSTDTQYF.

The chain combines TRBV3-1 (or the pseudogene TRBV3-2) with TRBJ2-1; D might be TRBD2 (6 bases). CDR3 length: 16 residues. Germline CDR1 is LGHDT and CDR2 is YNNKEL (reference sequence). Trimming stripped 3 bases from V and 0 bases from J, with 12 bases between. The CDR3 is CASSHIAESSYNEQFF. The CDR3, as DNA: TGTGCCAGCAGCCACATAGCGGAAAGCTCCTACAATGAGCAGTTCTTC.

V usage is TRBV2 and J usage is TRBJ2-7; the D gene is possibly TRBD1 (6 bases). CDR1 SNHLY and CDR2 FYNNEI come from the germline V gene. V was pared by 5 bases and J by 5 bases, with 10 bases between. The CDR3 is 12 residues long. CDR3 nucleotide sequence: TGTGCCAGCAGTCGAGACAGGCACGAGCAGTACTTC. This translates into CASSRDRHEQYF.

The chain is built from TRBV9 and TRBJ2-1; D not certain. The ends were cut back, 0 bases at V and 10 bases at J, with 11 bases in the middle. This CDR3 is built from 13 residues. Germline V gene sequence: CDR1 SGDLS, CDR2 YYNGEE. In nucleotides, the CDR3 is TGTGCCAGCAGCGTAGGAGGCGAACTAGAGCAGTTCTTC. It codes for CASSVGGELEQFF.

Here the CDR3 reads CASSGGAGGATDTQYF. Written as DNA, the CDR3 is TGTGCCAGCAGTGGGGGGGCGGGAGGTGCAACAGATACGCAGTATTTT. The chain recombines TRBV6-1 with TRBJ2-3, with 8 bases that match TRBD2. Germline values: CDR1 MNHNS, CDR2 SASEGT. V shed 4 bases, J shed 3 bases, and the junction held 9 bases outside the gene matches. This CDR3 has 16 residues.

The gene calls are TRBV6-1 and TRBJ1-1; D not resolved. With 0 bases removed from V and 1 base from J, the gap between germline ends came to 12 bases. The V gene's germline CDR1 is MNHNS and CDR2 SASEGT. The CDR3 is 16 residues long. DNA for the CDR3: TGTGCCAGCAGTGAAGCGCACTTGGTCGGGAACACTGAAGCTTTCTTT. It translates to CASSEAHLVGNTEAFF.

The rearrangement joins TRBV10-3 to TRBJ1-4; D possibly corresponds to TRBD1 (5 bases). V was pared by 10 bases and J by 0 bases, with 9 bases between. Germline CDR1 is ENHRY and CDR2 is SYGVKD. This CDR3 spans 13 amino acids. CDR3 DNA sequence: TGTGCCACCCGACAGCCAACTAATGAAAAACTGTTTTTT. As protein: CATRQPTNEKLFF.

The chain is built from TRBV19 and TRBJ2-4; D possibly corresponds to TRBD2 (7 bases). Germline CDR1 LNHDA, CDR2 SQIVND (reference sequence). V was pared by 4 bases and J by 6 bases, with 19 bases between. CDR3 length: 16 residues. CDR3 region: CASSTARGGIGNIQYF. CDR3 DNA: TGTGCCAGTAGTACAGCGAGGGGGGGAATCGGAAACATTCAGTACTTC.

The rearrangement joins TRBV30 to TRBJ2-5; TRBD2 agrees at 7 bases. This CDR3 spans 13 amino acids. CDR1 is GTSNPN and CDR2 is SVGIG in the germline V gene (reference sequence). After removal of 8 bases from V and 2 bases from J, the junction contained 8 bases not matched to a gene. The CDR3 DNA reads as TGTGCCAGCTCTAGCGGAACGCAAGAGACCCAGTACTTC. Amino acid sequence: CASSSGTQETQYF.

The CDR3 DNA reads as TGTGCCAGCAGCCCGCGGACTAGCGGCGGGGAGCTGTTTTTT. This codes for CASSPRTSGGELFF. The chain is built from TRBV9 and TRBJ2-2; the match to TRBD2 covers 10 bases. This CDR3 has 14 amino acids. J gave up 7 bases and V 4 bases, and 4 bases lay outside the gene matches. Germline V gene data show CDR1 as SGDLS and CDR2 as YYNGEE. The variable domain in full, with the rest retrieved from reference TRBV9 and TRBJ2-2, is DSGVTQTPKHLITATGQRVTLRCSPRSGDLSVYWYQQSLDQGLQFLIQYYNGEERAKGNILERFSAQQFPDLHSELNLSSLELGDSALYFCASSPRTSGGELFFGEGSRLTVL.

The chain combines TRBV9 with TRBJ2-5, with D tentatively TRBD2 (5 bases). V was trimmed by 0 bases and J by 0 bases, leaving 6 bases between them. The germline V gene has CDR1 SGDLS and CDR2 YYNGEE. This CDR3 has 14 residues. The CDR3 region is CASSVAGNQETQYF. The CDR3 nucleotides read TGTGCCAGCAGCGTAGCGGGGAACCAAGAGACCCAGTACTTC.

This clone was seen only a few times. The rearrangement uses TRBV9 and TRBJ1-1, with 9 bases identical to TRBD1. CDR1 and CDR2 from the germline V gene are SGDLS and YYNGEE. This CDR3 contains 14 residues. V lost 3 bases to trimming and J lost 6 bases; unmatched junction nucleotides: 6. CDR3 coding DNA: TGTGCCAGCAGCGGGGGACAGGGACGCTCTGAAGCTTTCTTT. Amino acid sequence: CASSGGQGRSEAFF.

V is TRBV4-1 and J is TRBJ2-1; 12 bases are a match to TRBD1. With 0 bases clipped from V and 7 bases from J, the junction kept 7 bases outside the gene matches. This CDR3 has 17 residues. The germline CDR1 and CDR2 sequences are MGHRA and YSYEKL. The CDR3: CASSQDPGTGGKNEQFF. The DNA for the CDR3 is TGCGCCAGCAGCCAAGACCCCGGGACAGGGGGCAAGAATGAGCAGTTCTTC.

The CDR3 loop reads CASSESGIRGYEQYF. The CDR3, as DNA: TGTGCCAGCAGTGAAAGCGGGATCCGAGGGTACGAGCAGTACTTC. V usage is TRBV27 and J usage is TRBJ2-7, with 7 positions matching TRBD2. The V gene's germline CDR1 is MNHEY and CDR2 SMNVEV (reference sequence). This CDR3 region has 15 residues. V trimming: 5 bases; J trimming: 4 bases; junction bases outside the gene matches: 11.

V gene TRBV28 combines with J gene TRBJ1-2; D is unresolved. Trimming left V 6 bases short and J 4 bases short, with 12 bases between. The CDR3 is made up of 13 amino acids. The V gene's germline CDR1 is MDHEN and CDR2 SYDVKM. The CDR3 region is CASSPTTLYGYTF. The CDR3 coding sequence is TGTGCCAGCAGCCCGACGACTCTCTATGGCTACACCTTC.

The CDR3 sequence: CASSFGLAGSDEQFF. As DNA, the CDR3 is TGCGCCAGCAGCTTCGGACTAGCGGGGTCCGATGAGCAGTTCTTC. The rearrangement links TRBV5-1 to TRBJ2-1; TRBD2 aligns across 12 bases. Germline CDR1 is SGHRS and CDR2 is YFSETQ. This CDR3 has 15 residues. The trim removed 2 bases at V and 8 bases at J, leaving 5 bases unmatched.

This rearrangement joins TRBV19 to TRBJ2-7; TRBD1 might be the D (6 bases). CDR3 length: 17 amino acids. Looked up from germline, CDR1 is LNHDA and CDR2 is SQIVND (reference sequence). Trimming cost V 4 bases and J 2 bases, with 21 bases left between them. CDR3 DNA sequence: TGTGCCAGTAGTACCCCTCCTGGACAGTCGGGGACCTACGAGCAGTACTTC. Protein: CASSTPPGQSGTYEQYF.

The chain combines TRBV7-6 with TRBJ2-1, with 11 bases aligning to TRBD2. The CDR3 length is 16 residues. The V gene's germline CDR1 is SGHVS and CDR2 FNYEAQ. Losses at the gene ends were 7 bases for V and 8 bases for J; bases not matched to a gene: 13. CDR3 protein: CASNIVAGGPGYEQFF. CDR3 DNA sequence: TGTGCCAGCAACATAGTAGCGGGAGGGCCGGGGTATGAGCAGTTCTTC.

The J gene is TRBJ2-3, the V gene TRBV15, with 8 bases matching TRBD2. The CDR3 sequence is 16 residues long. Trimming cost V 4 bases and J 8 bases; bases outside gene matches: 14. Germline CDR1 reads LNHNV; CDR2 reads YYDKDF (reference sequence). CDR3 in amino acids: CATSTPLGLAGTTQYF. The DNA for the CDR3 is TGTGCCACCAGCACCCCCCTGGGGCTAGCGGGTACTACGCAGTATTTT.

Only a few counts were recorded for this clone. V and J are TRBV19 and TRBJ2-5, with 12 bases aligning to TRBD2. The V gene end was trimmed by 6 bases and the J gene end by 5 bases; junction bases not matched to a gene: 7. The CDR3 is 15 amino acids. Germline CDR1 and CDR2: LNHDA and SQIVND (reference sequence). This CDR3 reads CASSRTSGDRETQYF. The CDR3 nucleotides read TGTGCCAGTAGCCGGACTAGCGGGGACCGCGAGACCCAGTACTTC.

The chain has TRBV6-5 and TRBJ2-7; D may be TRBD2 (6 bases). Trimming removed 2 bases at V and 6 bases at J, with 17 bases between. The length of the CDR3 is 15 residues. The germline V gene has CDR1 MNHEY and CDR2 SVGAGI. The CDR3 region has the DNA TGTGCCAGCAGTTACCGGGACCCCGGGCGGGGCGAGCAGTACTTC. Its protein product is CASSYRDPGRGEQYF.

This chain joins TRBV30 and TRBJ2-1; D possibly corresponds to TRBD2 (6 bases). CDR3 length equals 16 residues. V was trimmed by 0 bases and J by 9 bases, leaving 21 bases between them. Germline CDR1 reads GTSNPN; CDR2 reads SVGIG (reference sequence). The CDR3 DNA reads TGTGCCTGGAGTGTAAGCCCGACTAGATTATCCGGTGAGCAGTTCTTC. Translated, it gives CAWSVSPTRLSGEQFF.

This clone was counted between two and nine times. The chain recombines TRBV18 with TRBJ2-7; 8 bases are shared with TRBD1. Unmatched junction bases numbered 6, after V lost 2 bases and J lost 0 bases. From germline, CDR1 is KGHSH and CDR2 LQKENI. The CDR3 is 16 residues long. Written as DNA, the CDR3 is TGTGCCAGCTCACCATCGACAGGGGTGACCTCCTACGAGCAGTACTTC. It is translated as CASSPSTGVTSYEQYF.